This TCR beta chain was captured by sequencing in a study of OX40 agonist ivuxolimab in advanced cancers. The overall study: Among those enrolled, mean age was about 63 years (range roughly 23 to 85) and about 82% were male.

Assay: immunoSEQ multiplex PCR; the TCRdb copy retains only in-frame clones and omits some. The table lists 21,000 or so clones, approximately 84% of them singletons. The clonotype was recovered from an adult with an advanced solid tumor such as melanoma, head and neck, liver or kidney cancer. The source material was CD4+ or CD8+ T cells sorted from blood, sampled in a trial of the OX40 agonist ivuxolimab.

The CDR3 loop is CAWGDQILLNEKLFF. CDR3 bases: TGTGCCTGGGGGGATCAGATCCTTCTTAATGAAAAACTGTTTTTT. The chain uses TRBV30 and TRBJ1-4, with D uncertain. Between the trimmed V and J ends, which lost 5 bases and 4 bases, there was a span of 17 bases. The length of the CDR3 is 15 residues. The germline gives CDR1 GTSNPN, CDR2 SVGIG (reference sequence).